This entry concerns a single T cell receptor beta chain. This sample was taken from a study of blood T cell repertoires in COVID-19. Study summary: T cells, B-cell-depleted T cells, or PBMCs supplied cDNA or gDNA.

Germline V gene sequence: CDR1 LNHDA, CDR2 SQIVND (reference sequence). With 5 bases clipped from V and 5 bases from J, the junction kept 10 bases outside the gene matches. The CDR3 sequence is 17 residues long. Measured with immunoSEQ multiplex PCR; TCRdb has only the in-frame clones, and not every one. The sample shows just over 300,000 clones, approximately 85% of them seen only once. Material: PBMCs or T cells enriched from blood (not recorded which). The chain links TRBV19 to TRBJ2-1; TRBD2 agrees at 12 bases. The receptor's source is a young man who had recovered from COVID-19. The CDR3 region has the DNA TGTGCCAGTAGTTCGGCCCCCCTAGCGGGGGGGCACAATGAGCAGTTCTTC. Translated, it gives CASSSAPLAGGHNEQFF.